The clone carrying this TCR beta chain was seen a few times. Its antigen is unidentified. A single record per CDR3 protein comes from TCRdb applying MiXCR to the 5' RACE reads. This table has 190,000 or so distinct CDR3 sequences, about a fifth appearing once. This record belongs to a study of T-cell memory formation after mild COVID-19. Points from the study as a whole: Clones contracting over day 15 to 85 were CD4/CD8 balanced, with later expanders leaning CD4+.

Germline CDR1 MNHEY, CDR2 SVGEGT. J gave up 10 bases and V 8 bases, and 6 bases lay outside the gene matches. CDR3 size: 12 residues. The genes are TRBV6-2 or TRBV6-3 and TRBJ2-4; the match to TRBD2 covers 9 bases. The sequence was obtained from an adult woman who had mild COVID-19 (a few samples of this study predate the infection). Cell type and time point are not known. Sequencing was done on a sample of PBMCs or a T cell subset sorted from them (not recorded which). The CDR3 loop reads CASCSGRWIQYF. DNA for the CDR3: TGTGCCAGCTGCAGCGGGAGGTGGATTCAGTACTTC.